A selection of T cell receptor beta chains follows, all from one sample in a study of T cells in localized non-small cell lung cancer. Profiling relied on immunoSEQ multiplex PCR, and the TCRdb table lists in-frame clones only, not all of them. The table lists 26,000 or so clones, approximately 90% of them singletons. Source: peripheral blood, taken before any cancer treatment. The receptors come from a woman aged 18 to 55 with stage I lung adenocarcinoma. Each CDR3 is given without its conserved first and last residue. Each record gives: V gene, CDR3 protein.

>TRBV30
AWRLQDEAF
>TRBV20-1
SVLRNEKLF
>TRBV4-1
ASSQVLRQEQF
>TRBV28
ASSPSGNTEAF
>TRBV29-1
SVEGPSGGYT
>TRBV7-2
ASSLITAKTKDTEAF
>TRBV5-1
ASSLGGGNSYNEQF
>TRBV5-4
ASSLGLAGGLTYNEQF
>TRBV2
ASSAGPYNEQF
>TRBV27
ASSTLPALKETQY
>TRBV5-1
ATRPGGDPQETQY
>TRBV13
ASSLAERPTDTQY
>TRBV18
ASSRTGKDEKLF
>TRBV5-1
ASSFSEGSQY
>TRBV7-2
ASSSWAGSTDTQY
>TRBV5-1
ASGRTSGDSYEQY
>TRBV30
AWSLSSGGYT
>TRBV27
ASSFGRYTEAF
>TRBV9
ASSRGLGTEAF
>TRBV19
ASSIGGRGGPQH
>TRBV4-1
ASSQVASRSTPDTQY
>TRBV11-2
ASRNWSSGELF
>TRBV6-5
ASSYERNYEQY
>TRBV27
ASSGRLNRDTQY
>TRBV11-2
ASSLDPSPNTQY
>TRBV4-1
ASSQERSSLRGPEQY
>TRBV7-2
ASSLAIAGGAYEQY
>TRBV7-3
ASSARSGSTSYNEQF
>TRBV19
ASSIGMTEAF
>TRBV6-5
ASSYSKLYSTDTQY
>TRBV19
ASTGFGGIDTEAF
>TRBV15
ATSWDASGIRNEQF
>TRBV6-5
ASKRKGTTNTEAF
>TRBV4-1
ASSQEGLGTQY
>TRBV27
ASSFAHGSQPQH
>TRBV10-3
AISGGGDEQF
>TRBV5-6
ASSLGSHNEQF
>TRBV9
ASSVAGRAGETQY
>TRBV6-5
ASSHDYEQY
>TRBV6-5
ASNPAPWTEAF
>TRBV9
ASSARTDNEQF
>TRBV5-4
ASSFFSGRLSYEQY